Presented here are 22 T cell receptor beta chains from one specimen sequenced in a study of cytotoxic CD8 clonotypes in ibrutinib-treated CLL. Here immunoSEQ multiplex PCR was the method, and the copy in TCRdb shows in-frame clones only, minus some. The sample includes about 92,000 clones, around 77% seen only once; the top ten take 20% to 25%. Sequencing was performed on PBMCs, taken after 24 months of ibrutinib treatment. The receptors were gathered from a human donor with chronic lymphocytic leukemia.

V is TRBV11-1 and J is TRBJ2-4; 7 bases agree with TRBD2. This CDR3 has 17 amino acids. Trimming took 3 bases from V and 2 from J; bases not matched to a gene: 10. Per the germline V gene, CDR1 is SGHAT and CDR2 is FQDESV (reference sequence). The CDR3 DNA reads as TGTGCCAGCAGCTTCTTAACTAGCGACACCTCCAAAAACATTCAGTACTTC. As protein: CASSFLTSDTSKNIQYF.

V usage is TRBV28 and J usage is TRBJ1-3; D possibly corresponds to TRBD1 (6 bases). Germline values: CDR1 MDHEN, CDR2 SYDVKM. The CDR3 is 16 residues long. V lost 10 bases to trimming and J lost 4 bases, with 23 bases between them. The CDR3, as DNA: TGTGCCATAGTACCTCCTCAGGGGAGTGCGGGAAACACCATATATTTT. Translated: CAIVPPQGSAGNTIYF. The complete variable domain, with remaining parts taken from reference TRBV28 and TRBJ1-3, reads DVKVTQSSRYLVKRTGEKVFLECVQDMDHENMFWYRQDPGLGLRLIYFSYDVKMKEKGDIPEGYSVSREKKERFSLILESASTNQTSMYLCAIVPPQGSAGNTIYFGEGSWLTVV.

The chain combines TRBV27 with TRBJ1-4, with a tentative D call TRBD1 (5 bases). The germline gives CDR1 MNHEY, CDR2 SMNVEV (reference sequence). Trimming took off 5 bases at V and 12 bases at J, with 16 bases between the two ends. The CDR3 is 13 amino acids. In DNA, the CDR3 is TGTGCCAGCAGTCCCCCTTTCGGGGGGGAACTGTTTTTT. It encodes CASSPPFGGELFF.

The CDR3 protein is CASGQGLQPQHF. CDR3 DNA: TGTGCCAGCGGACAGGGTTTACAGCCCCAGCATTTT. The chain links TRBV27 to TRBJ1-5; 8 bases align to TRBD1. The CDR3 contains 12 residues. CDR1 is MNHEY and CDR2 is SMNVEV in the germline V gene (reference sequence). The junction had 4 bases not matched to a gene; V was cut back by 8 bases and J by 7 bases.

The rearrangement links TRBV27 to TRBJ2-7; 7 nucleotides agree with TRBD1. V shed 1 base, J shed 6 bases, and the junction held 9 bases outside the gene matches. The CDR3 is made up of 15 amino acids. Germline V gene sequence: CDR1 MNHEY, CDR2 SMNVEV (reference sequence). The CDR3 protein is CASSLYMGQGVEQYF. As DNA, the CDR3 is TGTGCCAGCAGTTTATATATGGGTCAGGGGGTCGAGCAGTACTTC.

The chain recombines TRBV28 with TRBJ2-7; 13 bases are shared with TRBD2. The V and J ends lost 5 bases and 4 bases, in that order; junction bases with no gene match: 5. The CDR3 length is 15 residues. The germline CDR1 and CDR2 sequences are MDHEN and SYDVKM. CDR3 loop: CASSRTSGSEYEQYF. The CDR3 DNA reads as TGTGCCAGCAGTCGGACTAGCGGGAGTGAGTACGAGCAGTACTTC.

J is TRBJ2-1 and V is TRBV27; 8 nucleotides line up with TRBD2. Germline-derived CDR1 and CDR2 are MNHEY and SMNVEV (reference sequence). The V segment lost 5 bases and the J segment 7 bases; nucleotides outside the gene matches: 10. This CDR3 has 15 residues. CDR3 in DNA: TGTGCCAGCAGTAGCGGGAGAGTTCTGGTTAATGAGCAGTTCTTC. Translating it yields CASSSGRVLVNEQFF.

CDR3 sequence (DNA): TGTGCCAGCAGCAGCTTTGGCGGGTCTCAAGAGACCCAGTACTTC. It translates to CASSSFGGSQETQYF. This chain links TRBV7-2 with TRBJ2-5; perhaps TRBD2 as D (5 bases). Trimming cost V 5 bases and J 2 bases, with 15 bases left between them. This CDR3 is 15 amino acids long. The V gene's germline CDR1 is SGHTA and CDR2 FQGNSA.

The gene calls are TRBV18 and TRBJ1-1, with D unresolved. Trimming shortened V by 3 bases and J by 3 bases, and 17 bases separated the two germline ends. The length of the CDR3 is 16 residues. Germline V gene sequence: CDR1 KGHSH, CDR2 LQKENI. CDR3 region: CASSPGGSQEDTEAFF. For the CDR3, the DNA is TGTGCCAGCTCACCCGGAGGGAGTCAGGAGGACACTGAAGCTTTCTTT.

The chain joins TRBV7-3 to TRBJ1-1; 7 nucleotides agree with TRBD1. CDR3 length equals 14 residues. Germline V CDR1 and CDR2: SGHTA, FQGTGA. After removal of 5 bases from V and 5 bases from J, the junction contained 8 bases not matched to a gene. CDR3 sequence reads: CASSRQGSGTEAFF. The CDR3 DNA follows: TGTGCCAGCAGCCGACAGGGTAGTGGGACTGAAGCTTTCTTT.

The chain carries TRBV2 and TRBJ2-1; D unclear. Germline CDR1 SNHLY, CDR2 FYNNEI. The CDR3 loop spans 9 amino acids. The V end was cut by 10 bases, the J end by 10 bases, with 8 bases between. DNA of the CDR3: TGTGCCACCGGGCGAGAGCAGTTCTTC. Protein sequence: CATGREQFF.

The chain carries TRBV6-4 and TRBJ2-1; TRBD2 matches at 9 bases. Trimming took 3 bases from V and 6 from J; bases not matched to a gene: 6. The CDR3 covers 15 residues. Germline V gives CDR1 MRHNA, CDR2 SNTAGT. The CDR3 sequence is CASSELAGLFNEQFF. The CDR3 DNA is TGTGCCAGCAGTGAACTAGCGGGCTTATTCAATGAGCAGTTCTTC.

The rearrangement joins TRBV11-3 to TRBJ2-7; D is unresolved. Germline V gene sequence: CDR1 SGHNT, CDR2 YENEEA. Trimming removed 2 bases from V and 5 bases from J, with 4 bases in between. The CDR3 has 11 amino acids. As DNA, the CDR3 is TGTGCCAGCAGCTTAAAACACGAGCAGTACTTC. Translating it yields CASSLKHEQYF.

The chain has TRBV2 and TRBJ2-5, with a weak D call TRBD2 (6 bases). Germline V lookup: CDR1 SNHLY, CDR2 FYNNEI. V was trimmed by 7 bases and J by 5 bases, leaving 17 bases between them. The CDR3 runs to 14 residues. The chain's CDR3 is CASIEGTFEETQYF. CDR3 in DNA: TGTGCCAGCATCGAAGGGACTTTTGAGGAGACCCAGTACTTC.

Only a few counts were recorded for this clone. This chain links TRBV28 with TRBJ1-2; 10 nucleotides align to TRBD1. Losses at the gene ends were 6 bases for V and 6 bases for J; bases not matched to a gene: 10. CDR3 length equals 15 residues. Germline V gene sequence: CDR1 MDHEN, CDR2 SYDVKM. In DNA, the CDR3 is TGTGCCAGCAGGGGGGCGACAGGGGGCGCGGATGGCTACACCTTC. Its protein product is CASRGATGGADGYTF.

The rearrangement joins TRBV11-2 to TRBJ2-1, with TRBD2 matching 7 bases. J was trimmed by 1 base and V by 0 bases; bases with no gene match: 9. CDR1 is SGHAT, CDR2 FQNNGV, per germline. The CDR3 totals 18 residues. The CDR3 coding sequence is TGTGCCAGCAGCTTAGATAATGAGGCTAGCGGTTCCTACAATGAGCAGTTCTTC. Translation: CASSLDNEASGSYNEQFF.

The V gene is TRBV12-5, the J gene TRBJ1-1; 7 nucleotides line up with TRBD1. The CDR3 runs to 13 residues. Germline CDR1 reads LGHNT; CDR2 reads FRNRAP. V trimming: 1 base; J trimming: 7 bases; junction bases outside the gene matches: 3. CDR3 protein: CASGLETGFEAFF. CDR3 DNA sequence: TGTGCTAGTGGTTTGGAGACAGGGTTTGAAGCTTTCTTT.

V gene TRBV7-3 combines with J gene TRBJ2-7; TRBD2 agrees at 8 bases. The CDR3 contains 13 residues. The V segment lost 6 bases and the J segment 6 bases; nucleotides outside the gene matches: 7. Germline-derived CDR1 and CDR2 are SGHTA and FQGTGA. The CDR3 nucleotides are TGTGCCAGCAGAGAGGCGGGAGGCGGCGAGCAGTACTTC. Amino acid sequence: CASREAGGGEQYF.

This chain links TRBV6-1 with TRBJ1-2; perhaps TRBD1 as D (5 bases). The length of the CDR3 is 14 residues. Germline V gene lookup returns CDR1 MNHNS and CDR2 SASEGT. V was pared by 4 bases and J by 8 bases, with 17 bases between. As DNA, the CDR3 is TGTGCCAGCAGTGGGGTAATAGGGGCGGACGGCTACACCTTC. Translated, it gives CASSGVIGADGYTF.

The genes are TRBV11-2 and TRBJ2-5; 15 nucleotides match TRBD2. CDR3 size: 16 residues. Unmatched junction bases numbered 7, after V lost 4 bases and J lost 7 bases. Germline V gene data show CDR1 as SGHAT and CDR2 as FQNNGV. The CDR3 here is CASSYGLAGGEGTQYF. CDR3 DNA sequence: TGTGCCAGCAGCTATGGACTAGCGGGAGGGGAAGGGACCCAGTACTTC.

The chain couples TRBV6-6 to TRBJ1-5; 7 nucleotides line up with TRBD1. This CDR3 contains 13 residues. In germline, CDR1 is MNHNY, CDR2 SVGAGI (reference sequence). V lost 8 bases, J lost 5 bases, and 6 bases stayed unmatched. CDR3 sequence: CASSTGRYQPQHF. The DNA of the CDR3 is TGTGCCAGCTCGACAGGGCGTTATCAGCCCCAGCATTTT.

The V call is TRBV4-3, the J call TRBJ1-1; TRBD1 might be the D (6 bases). CDR1 and CDR2 from the germline V gene are LGHNA and YSLEER. V was clipped by 0 bases and J by 4 bases, with 9 bases between them. CDR3 length equals 14 residues. The CDR3 sequence: CASSQDIRGTEAFF. The CDR3 nucleotides are TGCGCCAGCAGCCAAGATATCAGGGGCACTGAAGCTTTCTTT.